One T cell receptor (beta chain) is described in this entry. The data stem from a study of blood T cell repertoires in COVID-19. Whole-study context: T cells, B-cell-depleted T cells, or PBMCs supplied cDNA or gDNA.

Using immunoSEQ multiplex PCR, the repertoire was profiled, and TCRdb retains in-frame clones only, with some absent. Of hundreds of thousands of clones in the sample, around 86% were seen once. There are 12 residues in the CDR3. CDR1 and CDR2 (germline): MNHEY, SVGAGI. V was pared by 4 bases and J by 5 bases, with 0 bases of the junction left unmatched. The sample consisted of peripheral blood. This clonotype originated in a human donor in a cohort sampled during active COVID-19. The rearrangement uses TRBV6-5 and TRBJ2-5, with 8 bases that match TRBD2. The CDR3 DNA reads as TGTGCCAGCAGTTCTAGCGGGGAGACCCAGTACTTC. Its translation: CASSSSGETQYF.